This is a list of T cell receptor beta chains from one sample in a study of Graves' ophthalmopathy and Graves' hyperthyroidism. MiXCR was run by TCRdb on the multiplex PCR reads, yielding one entry per CDR3 protein. The repertoire includes about 400,000 distinct CDR3 sequences, under 25% of them detected once, and around 3% sits in the top ten. Sequenced input: peripheral blood. The receptors stem from a woman aged 18-29 years with stable Graves' hyperthyroidism. CDR3s include the opening cysteine and the closing phenylalanine or tryptophan. A D gene is named only where the DNA matches it firmly. Expanded clones get a size class; other rows say once, few or many, or leave the size out.

j_call clone_size v_call d_call cdr3_aa cdr3_nt
TRBJ1-5 few TRBV7-9 - CASSLAGGVSNQPQHF TGTGCCAGCAGCTTAGCCGGGGGGGTGAGCAATCAGCCCCAGCATTTT
TRBJ2-5 many TRBV29-1 TRBD2 CSVEGLAGAGQETQYF TGCAGCGTTGAGGGACTAGCGGGAGCTGGCCAAGAGACCCAGTACTTC
TRBJ1-2 once TRBV14 TRBD1 CASGQNQGARGYTF TGTGCCAGCGGCCAGAACCAGGGGGCGCGCGGCTACACCTTC
TRBJ2-5 many TRBV28 TRBD1 CASSHPGDIRDRVRQETQYF TGTGCCAGCAGTCACCCCGGAGATATTAGAGACAGGGTGAGACAAGAGACCCAGTACTTC
TRBJ2-5 many TRBV6-1 - CASSEAGIFGKTQYF TGTGCCAGCAGTGAAGCCGGGATTTTCGGGAAGACCCAGTACTTC
TRBJ2-7 many TRBV6-1 - CASSVEAASSYEQYF TGTGCCAGCAGTGTTGAAGCGGCGAGCTCCTACGAGCAGTACTTC
TRBJ2-5 many TRBV27 - CASSTGESETQYF TGTGCCAGCTCGACGGGAGAGTCTGAGACCCAGTACTTC
TRBJ2-6 many TRBV6-1 - CASVRDVGSGANVLTF TGTGCCAGCGTCCGGGACGTCGGCTCTGGGGCCAACGTCCTGACTTTC
TRBJ2-5 many TRBV11-2 TRBD2 CASSLDGLAQRRETQYF TGTGCCAGCAGCTTAGATGGACTAGCTCAGAGACGGGAGACCCAGTACTTC
TRBJ1-1 many TRBV25-1 - CASSEPLGGTEAFF TGTGCCAGCAGTGAGCCTCTAGGTGGAACTGAAGCTTTCTTT
TRBJ1-1 many TRBV4-1 - CASSHLFRGNTEAFF TGCGCCAGCAGCCATCTATTCAGGGGAAACACTGAAGCTTTCTTT
TRBJ1-2 few TRBV7-2 TRBD1 CASSSEGTGSYGYTF TGTGCCAGCAGCTCGGAGGGGACAGGGTCCTATGGCTACACCTTC
TRBJ2-7 many TRBV11-2 - CASSLVRRADEQYF TGTGCCAGCAGCTTAGTTCGGAGGGCGGACGAGCAGTACTTC
TRBJ1-1 - TRBV25-1 TRBD1 CASSELGQGVDTEAFF TGTGCCAGCAGTGAACTCGGACAGGGGGTGGACACTGAAGCTTTCTTT
TRBJ2-7 many TRBV19 - CASSIWQGYEQYF TGTGCCAGTAGTATTTGGCAGGGGTACGAGCAGTACTTC
TRBJ1-6 many TRBV28 TRBD1 CASSSGGMGNSPLHF TGTGCCAGCAGTTCAGGGGGCATGGGAAATTCACCCCTCCACTTT
TRBJ1-5 many TRBV19 TRBD1 CASSSGGEPQHF TGTGCCAGTAGTTCAGGGGGCGAGCCCCAGCATTTT
TRBJ2-5 - TRBV12-3/TRBV12-4 - CASRTTSTPRETQYF TGTGCCAGCCGTACCACTAGCACCCCCCGGGAGACCCAGTACTTC
TRBJ2-5 - TRBV11-2 - CASSSWTAQETQYF TGTGCCAGCAGCTCCTGGACAGCACAAGAGACCCAGTACTTC
TRBJ1-5 many TRBV11-2 TRBD1 CASSATGRHQPQHF TGTGCCAGCAGCGCGACAGGGAGACATCAGCCCCAGCATTTT
TRBJ2-4 few TRBV28 TRBD2 CASSSWTSVAKNIKYF TGTGCCAGCAGTTCGTGGACTAGCGTAGCCAAAAACATTAAGTACTTC
TRBJ2-7 - TRBV7-8 TRBD1 CASSLKRTGLYEQYF TGTGCCAGCAGCTTGAAACGGACAGGGCTATACGAGCAGTACTTC
TRBJ1-1 many TRBV30 - CAWSPRRQEAFF TGTGCCTGGAGCCCCCGGCGGCAGGAAGCTTTCTTT
TRBJ2-4 - TRBV6-1 - CASIYGDCLRTINIQYF TGTGCCAGCATCTATGGGGACTGTCTAAGGACCATAAACATTCAGTACTTC
TRBJ2-5 many TRBV15 - CATSRDSGAGTQYF TGTGCCACCAGCAGAGATTCAGGGGCGGGGACCCAGTACTTC
TRBJ1-3 many TRBV9 - CASNAGLQGEAIYF TGTGCCAGCAATGCGGGCTTACAGGGCGAGGCCATATATTTT
TRBJ2-5 many TRBV7-2 - CASSSPGQARETQYF TGTGCCAGCAGCTCTCCGGGGCAGGCACGGGAGACCCAGTACTTC
TRBJ1-1 many TRBV12-3/TRBV12-4 - CASTLDGLNTEAFF TGTGCCAGCACCCTCGACGGTTTGAACACTGAAGCTTTCTTT
TRBJ2-5 - TRBV29-1 TRBD2 CSAGGTLQETQYF TGCAGCGCCGGGGGGACCCTCCAAGAGACCCAGTACTTC
TRBJ2-4 many TRBV10-2 - CASSSRHTELAKNIQYF TGCGCCAGCAGTTCCCGACACACCGAATTAGCCAAAAACATTCAGTACTTC
TRBJ1-1 many TRBV10-3 - CAICRDFSTEAFF TGTGCCATCTGTCGGGATTTTTCCACTGAAGCTTTCTTT
TRBJ2-7 many TRBV28 TRBD2 CASAGGLAGVHEQYF TGTGCCAGCGCCGGCGGCCTAGCGGGAGTCCACGAGCAGTACTTC
TRBJ1-5 - TRBV6-1 TRBD1 CASSEAWGGQGLNQPQHF TGTGCCAGCAGTGAAGCTTGGGGGGGACAGGGACTCAATCAGCCCCAGCATTTT
TRBJ1-5 few TRBV6-2/TRBV6-3 - CASMDGDQPQHF TGTGCCAGCATGGATGGGGACCAGCCCCAGCATTTT
TRBJ1-2 many TRBV7-2 - CASTFRGGFYGYTF TGTGCCAGCACCTTTAGAGGGGGGTTCTATGGCTACACCTTC
TRBJ2-3 few TRBV20-1 - CSPTRGRLSAQYF TGCAGCCCCACCAGGGGCCGACTTAGTGCGCAGTATTTT
TRBJ1-2 many TRBV15 - CATSRDLGANYGYTF TGTGCCACCAGCAGAGACCTCGGAGCTAACTATGGCTACACCTTC
TRBJ1-2 many TRBV4-1 TRBD1 CASRTPGQELNYGYTF TGCGCCAGCAGAACCCCTGGACAGGAGCTTAACTATGGCTACACCTTC
TRBJ2-2 many TRBV19 - CASKGLPGELFF TGTGCCAGTAAAGGTTTGCCCGGGGAGCTGTTTTTT
TRBJ2-7 many TRBV9 TRBD2 CASSPLGSGGFYEQYF TGTGCCAGCAGCCCCCTAGGGAGCGGGGGTTTTTACGAGCAGTACTTC
TRBJ2-2 many TRBV28 - CATGELTGELFF TGTGCCACCGGGGAGTTGACCGGGGAGCTGTTTTTT
TRBJ2-7 many TRBV7-8 TRBD2 CASSLNLGLAGDEQYF TGTGCCAGCAGCTTAAATTTGGGACTAGCGGGAGACGAGCAGTACTTC
TRBJ1-1 - TRBV5-1 - CASSLGDRQSAFF TGCGCCAGCAGCTTGGGTGACCGCCAGTCCGCTTTCTTT
TRBJ2-2 many TRBV29-1 TRBD1 CSADQGQGRTGELFF TGCAGCGCCGACCAGGGACAGGGGCGCACCGGGGAGCTGTTTTTT
TRBJ1-1 many TRBV20-1 - CSARAMEDSSNRDTEAFF TGCAGTGCTAGGGCCATGGAGGACAGTTCTAACCGGGACACTGAAGCTTTCTTT
TRBJ2-5 - TRBV27 - CASSLLPVVSQETQYF TGTGCCAGCAGTTTATTACCAGTAGTGTCGCAAGAGACCCAGTACTTC
TRBJ2-5 many TRBV5-6 - CASSLYRSWKISETQYF TGTGCCAGCAGCTTGTACAGGTCGTGGAAGATTTCGGAGACCCAGTACTTC
TRBJ2-7 few TRBV6-1 TRBD2 CASRGGTTDTYEQYF TGTGCCAGCAGGGGCGGGACTACCGACACCTACGAGCAGTACTTC
TRBJ1-2 many TRBV19 - CASSIGQRTYGYTF TGTGCCAGTAGTATAGGGCAGAGGACCTATGGCTACACCTTC
TRBJ2-7 few TRBV28 - CASSWTTRGPYEQYF TGTGCCAGCAGTTGGACCACCAGGGGTCCCTACGAGCAGTACTTC
TRBJ1-5 many TRBV12-3/TRBV12-4 TRBD1 CASSLPGGDYQPQHF TGTGCCAGCAGTTTACCAGGGGGAGATTATCAGCCCCAGCATTTT
TRBJ1-6 - TRBV20-1 TRBD1 CSAQGQGADNSPLHF TGCAGTGCCCAAGGACAGGGGGCGGATAATTCACCCCTCCACTTT
TRBJ2-5 many TRBV28 - CASSLLLGQETQYF TGTGCCAGCAGTTTATTGTTGGGACAAGAGACCCAGTACTTC
TRBJ1-2 many TRBV28 - CASSLHGPNYGYTF TGTGCCAGCAGTTTACACGGACCTAACTATGGCTACACCTTC
TRBJ2-4 few TRBV5-1 - CASSLATNSAKNIQYF TGCGCCAGCAGCCTAGCGACAAATTCAGCCAAAAACATTCAGTACTTC
TRBJ2-4 many TRBV12-3/TRBV12-4 - CASSLRSGTDPINIQYF TGTGCCAGCAGTTTAAGATCGGGGACCGATCCTATTAACATTCAGTACTTC
TRBJ1-2 many TRBV6-4 TRBD1 CASSPFPRDRGRSGYTF TGTGCCAGCAGTCCATTTCCCCGGGACAGGGGGCGATCTGGCTACACCTTC